The TCR beta chain described here comes from a study of Graves' ophthalmopathy and Graves' hyperthyroidism (dated by TCRdb to between 2018 and 2020). For context, the study as a whole: Peripheral blood was collected at initial diagnosis, prior to any treatment. An independent validation cohort comprised roughly 20 hyperthyroidism patients and over 15 patients who later progressed from hyperthyroidism to ophthalmopathy. To explore V-J signatures that distinguish ophthalmopathy from hyperthyroidism, a discovery set of 90 to 100 patients was enrolled, made up of more than 40 with ophthalmopathy and roughly 55 with stable hyperthyroidism. The 100 discovery patients were randomly split 7:3 into training and test sets. Once sampling was done, hyperthyroidism patients were given methimazole at a starting dose of 30 mg daily, while ophthalmopathy patients were given high-dose intravenous methylprednisolone. In total, 135 blood samples were TCR-sequenced: approximately 42 ophthalmopathy, some 80 hyperthyroidism and approximately 17 hyperthyroidism-to-ophthalmopathy patients. To tell Graves' ophthalmopathy apart from Graves' hyperthyroidism, and to predict which patients would progress to ophthalmopathy, the study relied on TCR beta repertoire signatures. In about six hyperthyroidism patients, T-cell repertoires of thyroid tissue and blood were compared.

This clonotype was observed a single time. Its recognized antigen is unknown. Per-base qualities were not stored, and no clone one base away is much larger. One read provides weak support. Patients with ophthalmopathy had moderately to severely active disease, with a Clinical Activity Score of 3 or more, a NOSPECS grade of 4 or more, and a disease duration of less than 3 months. Patients with other autoimmune diseases, uncontrolled infections, pregnancy or lactation were excluded from the study. Clinical symptoms, serum thyroxine, TRAb, thyroid ultrasound and orbital computed tomography formed the basis of the diagnosis. Ficoll-Paque density gradient centrifugation was used to isolate PBMCs from around 10 ml of fresh peripheral blood. Total RNA was extracted using Trizol reagent, and RNA quality was checked on an Agilent 2100 Bioanalyzer. For repertoire sequencing, TCR beta CDR3 regions were amplified from RNA transcripts. HTBI primers and the Qiagen OneStep RT-PCR kit were used in a first-round RT-PCR, which was followed by a second-round multiplex PCR, size selection and purification. The libraries underwent paired-end sequencing with 100 bp reads on an Illumina HiSeq2000. Turning to the authors' computational methods: SOAPnuke was used to process the reads, removing any read that contained adapters or uncalled bases, had a mean Phred below 15, or lacked an exact match to the constant primer or identifier. High-quality paired reads were merged with COPE v1.2.5. Each unique nucleotide sequence was treated as a clonotype, and MiTCR v1.1 was used to align the clonotypes to the IMGT TRB V, D and J references. The analysis was limited to V-J combinations with a frequency above 0.0001, which together covered 99.2% of repertoires. For each V-J combination, a TCR clonal expansion and chaos score was defined as F50 clonal expansion divided by the chaos observed in the TCRdist matrix. Welch's t-statistics and random forest were used to reduce the features to about twelve V-J combinations, which were then used as input to a naive Bayes classifier. The similarity between thyroid and blood repertoires was quantified using the Morisita-Horn index. TCRdb handled the public reads itself, with Q25 trimming in fastp and clone calling in MiXCR, and kept productive beta chains. Each CDR3 protein gets just one entry, which takes the most common genes and DNA from the rows behind it. These V and J calls are TCRdb output, not the study's own analysis. Counted in this sample were 150,000 or so distinct CDR3 sequences; 39% of them appeared once. The top ten clonotypes cover 8% to 9.5% of the sample.

Beyond this particular receptor, the publication reports: No statistical method was used to set the sample size in advance, and the investigators knew which group each participant was assigned to. Most of the expanded thyroid clonotypes with a frequency above 0.001 were also detected in blood, and it was suggested that the thyroid immune response may be reflected by blood repertoires. Ophthalmopathy was separated from stable hyperthyroidism by the 13-signature model with about 85% sensitivity and 81.08% specificity in cross-validation and with 80%/75% in the test set. In validation, the model predicted ophthalmopathy progression with about 71% sensitivity and approximately 72% specificity; roughly 11 predicted patients were CT-confirmed with GO in a median of about 6.1 months.

Trimming removed 0 bases from V and 6 bases from J, leaving 21 bases between the germline ends. Inclusive of the bounding cysteine and phenylalanine, the CDR3 is 18 residues long. Only the CDR3 region is kept as DNA, spanning 54 bases read in frame from base 1. Taken from the germline V gene, the CDR1 and CDR2 loops are MNHEY and SVGEGT. The sequencing sample was made of peripheral blood. This receptor was taken from a man aged 25 to 40 with Graves' ophthalmopathy. Donor details come from another sample of the same person, matched by shared clones. The rearranged chain carries TRBV6-2 or TRBV6-3 and TRBJ1-5; the best D guess is TRBD1, with 6 bases matching. The CDR3 here reads CASSYSTRADSGRQPQHF. The DNA reads TGTGCCAGCAGTTACTCGACCCGCGCGGACAGTGGCCGTCAGCCCCAGCATTTT.